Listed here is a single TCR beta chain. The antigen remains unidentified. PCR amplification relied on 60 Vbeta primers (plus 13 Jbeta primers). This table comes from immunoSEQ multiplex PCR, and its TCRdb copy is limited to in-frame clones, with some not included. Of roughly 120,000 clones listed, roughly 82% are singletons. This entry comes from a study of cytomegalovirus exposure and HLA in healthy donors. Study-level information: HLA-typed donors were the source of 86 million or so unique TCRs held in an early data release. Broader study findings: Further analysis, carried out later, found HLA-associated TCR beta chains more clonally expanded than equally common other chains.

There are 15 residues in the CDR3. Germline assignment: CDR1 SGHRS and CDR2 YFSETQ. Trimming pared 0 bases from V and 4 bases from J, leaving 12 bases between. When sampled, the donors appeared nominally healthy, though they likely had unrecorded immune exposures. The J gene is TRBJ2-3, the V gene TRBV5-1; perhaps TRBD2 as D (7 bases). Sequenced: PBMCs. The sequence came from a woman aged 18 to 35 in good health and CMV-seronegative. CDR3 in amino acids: CASSLGAGAPDTQYF. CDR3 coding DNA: TGCGCCAGCAGCTTGGGGGCGGGGGCCCCAGATACGCAGTATTTT.